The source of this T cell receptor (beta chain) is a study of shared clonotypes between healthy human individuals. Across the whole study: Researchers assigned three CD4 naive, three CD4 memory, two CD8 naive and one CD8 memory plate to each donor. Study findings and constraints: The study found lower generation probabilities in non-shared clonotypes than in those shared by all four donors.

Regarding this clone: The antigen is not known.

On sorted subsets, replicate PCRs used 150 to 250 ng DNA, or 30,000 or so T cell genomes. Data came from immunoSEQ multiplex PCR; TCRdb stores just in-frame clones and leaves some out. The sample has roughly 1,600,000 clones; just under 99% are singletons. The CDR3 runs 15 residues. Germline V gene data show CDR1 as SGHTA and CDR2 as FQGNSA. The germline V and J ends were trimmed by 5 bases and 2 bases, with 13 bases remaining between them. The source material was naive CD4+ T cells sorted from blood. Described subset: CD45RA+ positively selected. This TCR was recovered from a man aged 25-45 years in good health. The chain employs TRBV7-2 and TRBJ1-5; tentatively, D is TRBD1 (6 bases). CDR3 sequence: CASSDFPGGNQPQHF. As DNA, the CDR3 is TGTGCCAGCAGCGATTTCCCAGGGGGCAATCAGCCCCAGCATTTT.